The following is a T cell receptor beta chain sequence with its context. Clones were sequenced by immunoSEQ multiplex PCR, and TCRdb holds only the in-frame ones, with some missing. The sample has 200,000 to 300,000 clones, 90% seen once. This specimen comes from a study of blood T cell repertoires in COVID-19. Across the whole study: The United States, Italy and Spain were the sources of the acute and convalescent COVID-19 samples. PBMCs, B-cell-depleted T cells, or T cells were the source of the cDNA or gDNA that made up the material.

Between the trimmed V and J ends, which lost 3 bases and 0 bases, there was a span of 12 bases. This CDR3 contains 15 residues. Per germline, CDR1 MDHEN and CDR2 SYDVKM. Assignment of participants to cohorts was predicated upon participant-reported clinical history. The TCR originated in a man aged 45 to 65 who had been exposed to COVID-19. Sequencing was done on a sample of PBMCs or T cells enriched from blood (not recorded which). The chain combines TRBV28 with TRBJ2-7; weak D call: TRBD2 (6 bases). CDR3 residues: CASSLPGESSYEQYV. Written as DNA, the CDR3 is TGTGCCAGCAGTTTGCCGGGGGAAAGCTCCTACGAGCAGTACGTC.